The 30 T cell receptor beta chains reported below all come from one sample, sequenced in a study of blood T cell repertoires in COVID-19. The table came from immunoSEQ multiplex PCR; TCRdb's copy has only in-frame clones and leaves some out. The table lists about 200,000 clones, more than 70% of them singletons. What was sequenced was PBMCs or T cells enriched from blood (not recorded which). All receptors come from a man aged 35 to 55 with acute COVID-19.

The chain has TRBV12-5 and TRBJ1-1; no firm D call. The CDR3 consists of 11 residues. Germline CDR1 reads LGHNT; CDR2 reads FRNRAP. V dropped 1 base and J dropped 11 bases, with 8 bases sitting between them. CDR3 in DNA: TGTGCTAGTGGTTTGGATTCCGAGGCTTTCTTT. Its protein is CASGLDSEAFF.

The J gene is TRBJ2-1, the V gene TRBV7-2; D gene ambiguous. This CDR3 comprises 11 residues. Germline-derived CDR1 and CDR2 are SGHTA and FQGNSA. V lost 3 bases and J 5 bases, leaving 2 bases between the germline ends. CDR3 loop: CASSFNNEQFF. The CDR3 DNA is TGTGCCAGCAGCTTTAACAATGAGCAGTTCTTC.

V is TRBV19 and J is TRBJ1-6; D might be TRBD1 (6 bases). Trimming took 5 bases from V and 8 from J, leaving 13 bases between them. The germline gives CDR1 LNHDA, CDR2 SQIVND (reference sequence). This CDR3 contains 14 residues. The CDR3 loop reads CASSPRDTDSPLHF. The CDR3, as DNA: TGTGCCAGTAGTCCCCGGGACACAGATTCACCCCTCCACTTT.

The chain joins TRBV28 to TRBJ2-7, with 9 bases matching TRBD2. Trimming cost V 5 bases and J 3 bases; bases outside gene matches: 11. CDR1 is MDHEN, CDR2 SYDVKM, per germline. The CDR3 length is 16 residues. CDR3 sequence (DNA): TGTGCCAGCAGTGGGTCTATCTGGACTAGCGACTACGAGCAGTACTTC. Translation: CASSGSIWTSDYEQYF.

This chain connects TRBV6-5 to TRBJ2-3, with TRBD2 matching over 11 bases. CDR3 length: 15 residues. The J segment lost 4 bases and the V segment lost 10 bases, leaving 10 bases of the junction unmatched. Germline CDR1 is MNHEY and CDR2 is SVGAGI. CDR3 DNA: TGTGCCATCAACTTGCTAGCGGGAGGAGCAGATACGCAGTATTTT. Its protein product is CAINLLAGGADTQYF.

This sequence joins TRBV4-2 and TRBJ2-1; 8 bases are shared with TRBD1. Losses at the gene ends were 6 bases for V and 7 bases for J; bases not matched to a gene: 14. The V gene's germline CDR1 is LGHNA and CDR2 YNFKEQ. The CDR3 extends over 16 amino acids. CDR3 region: CASSLGQGGGRNEQFF. In nucleotides, the CDR3 is TGTGCCAGCAGTCTCGGACAGGGTGGAGGAAGAAATGAGCAGTTCTTC.

The CDR3 sequence: CASSLVIANTEAFF. CDR3 sequence (DNA): TGCGCCAGCAGCTTGGTAATAGCGAACACTGAAGCTTTCTTT. The V gene is TRBV5-1, the J gene TRBJ1-1; D is unclear. Between the trimmed V and J ends, which lost 0 bases and 1 base, there was a span of 7 bases. Looked up from germline, CDR1 is SGHRS and CDR2 is YFSETQ. The CDR3 is 14 residues long.

On this clone itself: This specimen includes other DNA sequences encoding the same CDR3. CDR3 region: CASSENRGANEKLFF. For the CDR3, the DNA is TGTGCCAGCAGCGAGAACAGGGGGGCTAATGAAAAACTGTTTTTT. The chain is built from TRBV2 and TRBJ1-4, with 8 bases that match TRBD1. Unmatched junction bases numbered 6, after V lost 6 bases and J lost 3 bases. The length of the CDR3 is 15 residues. The germline V gene has CDR1 SNHLY and CDR2 FYNNEI. Together with reference TRBV2 and TRBJ1-4, the CDR3 gives the full variable domain: EPEVTQTPSHQVTQMGQEVILRCVPISNHLYFYWYRQILGQKVEFLVSFYNNEISEKSEIFDDQFSVERPDGSNFTLKIRSTKLEDSAMYFCASSENRGANEKLFFGSGTQLSVL.

This clone has just a few counts. The chain combines TRBV7-6 with TRBJ2-3; 8 bases line up with TRBD2. Trimming cost V 4 bases and J 4 bases; bases outside gene matches: 10. CDR1 is SGHVS and CDR2 is FNYEAQ in the germline V gene. CDR3 length equals 16 residues. In nucleotides, the CDR3 is TGTGCCAGCAGCTCCCGCCGGGAGGGCCATGCAGATACGCAGTATTTT. Its protein is CASSSRREGHADTQYF.

This sequence joins TRBV2 and TRBJ2-6; TRBD1 is a possible D gene (6 bases). The CDR3 is 14 amino acids. Germline V gene data show CDR1 as SNHLY and CDR2 as FYNNEI. V dropped 5 bases and J dropped 13 bases, with 18 bases sitting between them. DNA for the CDR3: TGTGCCAGCAGTCTGACAGGCCCATATGGTGTCCTGACTTTC. This encodes CASSLTGPYGVLTF.

This clone was seen more than once but under ten times. V usage is TRBV28 and J usage is TRBJ1-1, with D hard to call. V was trimmed by 3 bases and J by 5 bases, leaving 13 bases between them. CDR1 is MDHEN and CDR2 is SYDVKM in the germline V gene. The CDR3 covers 14 residues. CDR3 in DNA: TGTGCCAGCAGTTTGCTCGCGGGGTATACTGAAGCTTTCTTT. Its translation is CASSLLAGYTEAFF.

The CDR3 is CASSHSRSVYGYTF. For the CDR3, the DNA is TGTGCCAGCAGCCACTCACGGAGCGTCTATGGCTACACCTTC. The rearrangement uses TRBV4-2 and TRBJ1-2; no reliable D call. The CDR3 consists of 14 residues. Germline CDR1 LGHNA, CDR2 YNFKEQ. The germline V and J ends were trimmed by 3 bases and 4 bases, with 12 bases remaining between them.

J is TRBJ2-1 and V is TRBV27; 9 bases fit TRBD1. CDR3 size: 14 residues. Germline V gives CDR1 MNHEY, CDR2 SMNVEV (reference sequence). V trimming: 7 bases; J trimming: 9 bases; junction bases outside the gene matches: 10. The CDR3 loop reads CASTRGTGIREQFF. Here the CDR3 DNA reads TGTGCCAGCACCCGGGGGACAGGGATTCGTGAGCAGTTCTTC.

The chain recombines TRBV4-3 with TRBJ1-3; TRBD1 aligns across 7 bases. CDR1 is LGHNA and CDR2 is YSLEER in the germline V gene. Germline trimming cut 4 bases from V and 6 bases from J; bases unmatched to any gene: 18. The CDR3 length is 18 residues. DNA of the CDR3: TGCGCCAGCAGCCGAAATAAGAGACAGGGATTCGCTGAAAACACCATATATTTT. Translation gives CASSRNKRQGFAENTIYF.

With respect to this clone: This CDR3 is also generated by other DNA sequences in the sample. This chain uses TRBV3-1 (or the pseudogene TRBV3-2) with TRBJ2-3, with 9 bases matching TRBD2. Germline V lookup: CDR1 LGHDT, CDR2 YNNKEL (reference sequence). This CDR3 has 13 residues. V dropped 8 bases and J dropped 2; count of bases not matched to a gene: 2. This chain's CDR3 is CASRLAATDTQYF. The CDR3 DNA reads TGTGCCAGCCGACTAGCGGCCACAGATACGCAGTATTTT.

The chain employs TRBV3-1 (or the pseudogene TRBV3-2) and TRBJ1-6; maybe TRBD1 (5 bases). Germline values: CDR1 LGHDT, CDR2 YNNKEL (reference sequence). This CDR3 has 14 amino acids. V was trimmed by 4 bases and J by 7 bases, leaving 11 bases between them. DNA for the CDR3: TGTGCCAGCAGCCTGCAGGGTGGGAATTCACCCCTCCACTTT. Protein sequence: CASSLQGGNSPLHF.

Turning to this clone: Other DNA sequences within the sample encode an identical CDR3. The rearrangement joins TRBV30 to TRBJ1-5; 7 bases line up with TRBD1. The CDR3 runs to 13 residues. Germline CDR1 and CDR2: GTSNPN and SVGIG (reference sequence). Unmatched junction bases numbered 3, after V lost 5 bases and J lost 2 bases. CDR3 loop: CAWGGQGNQPQHF. Written as DNA, the CDR3 is TGTGCCTGGGGCGGACAGGGCAATCAGCCCCAGCATTTT.

The CDR3 DNA is TGTGCCATCCGTTCGGAGGGTGTGAACACTGAAGCTTTCTTT. Residues: CAIRSEGVNTEAFF. J is TRBJ1-1 and V is TRBV10-3; D call uncertain. Germline V gene data show CDR1 as ENHRY and CDR2 as SYGVKD. Trimming took 8 bases from V and 0 from J, leaving 13 bases between them. The CDR3 spans 14 residues.

The rearrangement links TRBV6-5 to TRBJ2-7; 12 nucleotides match TRBD2. The germline CDR1 and CDR2 sequences are MNHEY and SVGAGI. Losses at the gene ends were 6 bases for V and 7 bases for J; bases not matched to a gene: 7. The CDR3 length is 14 residues. CDR3 nucleotide sequence: TGTGCCAGCAGCGAGCGACTAGCGGGAGTGGAGCAGTACTTC. It yields the protein CASSERLAGVEQYF.

The chain has TRBV2 and TRBJ1-1; D not resolved. V was shortened by 7 bases and J by 8 bases, with 11 bases between the two germline ends. The V gene's germline CDR1 is SNHLY and CDR2 FYNNEI. The CDR3 runs 11 residues. The CDR3 is CASIAKWEAFF. CDR3 nucleotide sequence: TGTGCCAGCATAGCAAAATGGGAAGCTTTCTTT. The full variable domain, in which reference TRBV2 and TRBJ1-1 provide the parts outside the CDR3, is EPEVTQTPSHQVTQMGQEVILRCVPISNHLYFYWYRQILGQKVEFLVSFYNNEISEKSEIFDDQFSVERPDGSNFTLKIRSTKLEDSAMYFCASIAKWEAFFGQGTRLTVV.

This clone showed up just once. The chain links TRBV19 to TRBJ2-2, with 9 bases matching TRBD1. CDR3 length: 15 amino acids. Germline trimming cut 7 bases from V and 5 bases from J; bases unmatched to any gene: 8. Germline assignment: CDR1 LNHDA and CDR2 SQIVND (reference sequence). The CDR3 is CASIPGQGRTGELFF. The CDR3 DNA reads as TGTGCCAGTATTCCGGGACAGGGTCGGACCGGGGAGCTGTTTTTT.

This chain uses TRBV5-1 with TRBJ1-5; D uncertain. Trimming took 0 bases from V and 4 from J, leaving 11 bases between them. The CDR3 is made up of 15 amino acids. Germline V CDR1 and CDR2: SGHRS, YFSETQ. As DNA, the CDR3 is TGCGCCAGCAGCTTGGATGGGCAGTTTAATCAGCCCCAGCATTTT. Encoded protein: CASSLDGQFNQPQHF.

This clone was picked up one time. The chain joins TRBV11-2 to TRBJ2-3, with 9 bases that match TRBD2. From germline, CDR1 is SGHAT and CDR2 FQNNGV. The CDR3 length is 16 residues. With V trimmed by 3 bases and J by 2 bases, 6 bases remained unmatched. As DNA, the CDR3 is TGTGCCAGCAGCTTGGGGACTAGCCCTTACACAGATACGCAGTATTTT. Protein product: CASSLGTSPYTDTQYF.

This clone was counted once. The gene calls are TRBV12-3 or TRBV12-4 and TRBJ2-1, with D tentatively TRBD1 (6 bases). V shed 8 bases and J shed 10 bases, with 15 bases lying between them. The CDR3 runs 12 residues. The CDR3 DNA is TGTGCCAGCTCTCATCCGGGACAAGAGCAGTTCTTC. This translates into CASSHPGQEQFF.

The genes are TRBV5-1 and TRBJ1-2, with 7 bases fitting TRBD1. After removal of 2 bases from V and 4 bases from J, the junction contained 8 bases not matched to a gene. Germline V lookup: CDR1 SGHRS, CDR2 YFSETQ. The CDR3 is 15 amino acids. The CDR3: CASSLRQGTPYGYTF. DNA of the CDR3: TGCGCCAGCAGCTTAAGACAGGGAACCCCCTATGGCTACACCTTC.

The sample holds a few counts of this clone. The rearrangement joins TRBV6-2 or TRBV6-3 to TRBJ2-7; 7 nucleotides line up with TRBD1. J lost 7 bases, V lost 5 bases, and 8 bases had no gene match. From germline, CDR1 is MNHEY and CDR2 SVGEGT. The length of the CDR3 is 13 residues. This chain's CDR3 is CASSRLQGREQYF. CDR3 sequence (DNA): TGTGCCAGCAGTCGATTACAGGGGAGAGAGCAGTACTTC.

This rearrangement joins TRBV3-1 (or the pseudogene TRBV3-2) to TRBJ1-2; no reliable D call. V was cut by 2 bases and J by 1 base, with 11 bases left in between. The V gene's germline CDR1 is LGHDT and CDR2 YNNKEL (reference sequence). CDR3 length: 15 residues. This CDR3 is CASSQTQDFNYGYTF. The DNA of the CDR3 is TGTGCCAGCAGCCAAACTCAAGACTTTAACTATGGCTACACCTTC.

This chain uses TRBV11-2 with TRBJ1-4; D unresolved. From germline, CDR1 is SGHAT and CDR2 FQNNGV. Trimming removed 5 bases from V and 7 bases from J, with 20 bases in between. The CDR3 is 16 residues long. The CDR3 loop is CASSDPEGIKREKLFF. DNA of the CDR3: TGTGCCAGCAGCGACCCCGAGGGAATTAAGCGTGAAAAACTGTTTTTT.

CDR3 residues: CASSLEALAGGSNTGELFF. The CDR3 DNA follows: TGTGCCAGCAGCCTAGAGGCCCTAGCGGGAGGGTCGAACACCGGGGAGCTGTTTTTT. The chain uses TRBV7-9 and TRBJ2-2; 12 nucleotides line up with TRBD2. V lost 5 bases, J lost 0 bases, and 10 bases stayed unmatched. CDR1 is SEHNR, CDR2 FQNEAQ, per germline (reference sequence). This CDR3 region has 19 residues.

The chain couples TRBV3-1 (or the pseudogene TRBV3-2) to TRBJ2-2; D remains unclear. The V gene lost 2 bases and the J gene lost 5 bases, with 3 bases spanning the gap. From germline, CDR1 is LGHDT and CDR2 YNNKEL (reference sequence). The CDR3 covers 12 residues. DNA of the CDR3: TGTGCCAGCAGCCAAACTACCGGGGAGCTGTTTTTT. Translation: CASSQTTGELFF.